This T cell receptor beta chain was obtained from a study of somatic mutations in cytotoxic T cells in rheumatoid arthritis. At the level of the study: Each patient's diagnosis was followed right away by a blood draw (over 29 ml EDTA), before any treatment.

The method was immunoSEQ multiplex PCR; TCRdb's version includes in-frame clones alone and lacks a portion of them. Among some 20,000 clones listed, more than 70% were seen once. Worth noting for this clone: The antigen is unknown.

Notes on the study in general: Unidentified antigens were the targets of the expanded CD8+ clones. The clonality of CD8+ T cells was not significantly different between rheumatoid arthritis patients and age-matched healthy controls. Among 50 to 75 patients, several showed a largest CD8+ clone that surpassed 20% of CD8+ cells.

The sequenced sample was CD8+ T cells sorted from blood. The clonotype comes from an adult with rheumatoid arthritis.

Written as DNA, the CDR3 is TGCGCCAGCAGCCAAGTGGCGGGGGGGAGCTCCTACGAGCAGTACTTC. Its translation: CASSQVAGGSSYEQYF. V is TRBV4-1 and J is TRBJ2-7; TRBD2 agrees at 9 bases. The CDR3 is 16 amino acids. Looked up from germline, CDR1 is MGHRA and CDR2 is YSYEKL. Trimming removed 1 base from V and 0 bases from J; junction bases left unmatched: 4.